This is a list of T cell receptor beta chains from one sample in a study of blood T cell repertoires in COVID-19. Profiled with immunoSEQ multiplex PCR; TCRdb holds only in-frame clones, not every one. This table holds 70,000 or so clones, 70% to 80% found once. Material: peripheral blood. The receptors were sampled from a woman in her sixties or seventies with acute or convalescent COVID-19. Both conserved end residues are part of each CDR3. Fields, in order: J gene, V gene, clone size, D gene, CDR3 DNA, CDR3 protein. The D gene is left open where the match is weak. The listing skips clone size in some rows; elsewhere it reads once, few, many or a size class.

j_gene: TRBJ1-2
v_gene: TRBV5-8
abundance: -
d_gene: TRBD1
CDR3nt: TGTGCCAGCAGCTTATTGACAGGGACTAACTATGGCTACACCTTC
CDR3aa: CASSLLTGTNYGYTF

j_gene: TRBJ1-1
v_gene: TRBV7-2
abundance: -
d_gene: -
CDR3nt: TGTGCCAGCAGCTTAGACGGGCGGAAAGCGGCCCCGAGCGCTGAAGCTTTCTTT
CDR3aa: CASSLDGRKAAPSAEAFF

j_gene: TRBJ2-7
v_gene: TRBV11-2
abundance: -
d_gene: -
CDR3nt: TGTGCCAGCAGCTTAGAAGTAATCGTCGGCAGGGCGACATCCTACGAGCAGTACTTC
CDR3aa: CASSLEVIVGRATSYEQYF

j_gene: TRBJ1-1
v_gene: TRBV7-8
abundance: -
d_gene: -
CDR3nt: TGTGCCAGCAGCCCTGGGACTCGGTGGGAAGCTTTCTTT
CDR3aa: CASSPGTRWEAFF

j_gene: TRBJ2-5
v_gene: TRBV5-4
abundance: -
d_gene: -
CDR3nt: TGTGCCAGCAGCTTGGGAGGCGGTAATTACCAGTACTTC
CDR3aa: CASSLGGGNYQYF

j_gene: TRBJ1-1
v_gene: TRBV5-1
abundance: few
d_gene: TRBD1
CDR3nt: TGCGCCAGCAGCTTAAACAGGGGGTATGAGGCTTTCTTT
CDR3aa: CASSLNRGYEAFF

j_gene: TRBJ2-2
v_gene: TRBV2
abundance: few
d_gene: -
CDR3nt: TGTGCCAGCACGGAGAGACAGGCCTACACCGGGGAGCTGTTTTTT
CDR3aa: CASTERQAYTGELFF

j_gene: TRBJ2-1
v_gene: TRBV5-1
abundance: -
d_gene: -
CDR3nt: TGCGCCAGCAGCTTGGAAGGGGATGAGCAGTTCTTC
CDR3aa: CASSLEGDEQFF

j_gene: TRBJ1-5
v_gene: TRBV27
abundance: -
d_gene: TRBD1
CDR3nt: TGTGCCAGCAGCCTAGGACAGGGCAACAATCAGCCCCAGCATTTT
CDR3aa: CASSLGQGNNQPQHF

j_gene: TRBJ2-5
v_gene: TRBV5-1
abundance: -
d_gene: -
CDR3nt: TGCGCCAGCAGCTCCGACCAACCACGCGGGACCCAGTACTTC
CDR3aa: CASSSDQPRGTQYF

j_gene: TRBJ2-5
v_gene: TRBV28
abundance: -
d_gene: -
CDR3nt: TGTGCCAGCAGCCTAGGGGGGGGCCCACAAGAGACCCAGTACTTC
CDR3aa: CASSLGGGPQETQYF

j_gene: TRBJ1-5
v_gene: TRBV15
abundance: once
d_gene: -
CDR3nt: TGTGCCACCAGCACAAATAGCAATCAGCCCCAGCATTTT
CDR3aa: CATSTNSNQPQHF

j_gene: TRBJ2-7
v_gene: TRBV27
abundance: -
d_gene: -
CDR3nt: TGTGCCAGCAGTTTATCCGACCGGGAGCTCCCCTACGAGCAGTACTTC
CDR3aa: CASSLSDRELPYEQYF

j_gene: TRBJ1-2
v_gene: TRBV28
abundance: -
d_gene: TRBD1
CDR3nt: TGTGCCAGCAGTTCCATTACGGGACAGGGTAAAAAAGGTGGCTACACCTTC
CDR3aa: CASSSITGQGKKGGYTF

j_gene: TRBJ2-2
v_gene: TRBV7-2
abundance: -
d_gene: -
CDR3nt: TGTGCCAGCAGCTTCGGGACTCCCAACACCGGGGAGCTGTTTTTT
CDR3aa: CASSFGTPNTGELFF

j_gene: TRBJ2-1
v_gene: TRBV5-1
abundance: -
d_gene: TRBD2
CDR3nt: TGCGCCAGCAGCACAGGACTAGCTGGGTCAGACAATGAGCAGTTCTTC
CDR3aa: CASSTGLAGSDNEQFF

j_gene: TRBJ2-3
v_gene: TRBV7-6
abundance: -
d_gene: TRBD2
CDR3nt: TGTGCCAGCAGCCCCGAAGCGGGAGGACCTCATACGCAGTATTTT
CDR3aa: CASSPEAGGPHTQYF

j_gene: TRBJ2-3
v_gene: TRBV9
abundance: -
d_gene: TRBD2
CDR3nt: TGTGCCAGCAGCGTAGGTAGCGGGAGAACAGATACGCAGTATTTT
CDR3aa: CASSVGSGRTDTQYF

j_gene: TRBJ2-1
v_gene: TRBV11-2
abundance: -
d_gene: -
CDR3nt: TGTGCCAGCAGCTTAGATATAAGGGGTACCCTCTACAATGAGCAGTTCTTC
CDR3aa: CASSLDIRGTLYNEQFF

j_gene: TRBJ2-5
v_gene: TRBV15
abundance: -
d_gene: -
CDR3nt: TGTGCCACCAGCAGACAGGGGCCAAACCAAGAGACCCAGTACTTC
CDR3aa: CATSRQGPNQETQYF

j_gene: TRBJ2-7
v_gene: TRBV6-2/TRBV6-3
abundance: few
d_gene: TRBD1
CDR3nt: TGTGCCAGCAGTCTACCGGGACAGGGGGTCGCGAAGTACTTC
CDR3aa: CASSLPGQGVAKYF

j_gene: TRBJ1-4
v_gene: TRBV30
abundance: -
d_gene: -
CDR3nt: TGTGCCTGGAGTGGGGCGGGGCCTCTGGAGGAAAAACTGTTTTTT
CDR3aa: CAWSGAGPLEEKLFF

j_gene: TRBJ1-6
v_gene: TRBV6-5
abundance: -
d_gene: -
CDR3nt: TGTGCCAGCAGTTACACAGGGTATAATTCACCCCTCCACTTT
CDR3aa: CASSYTGYNSPLHF

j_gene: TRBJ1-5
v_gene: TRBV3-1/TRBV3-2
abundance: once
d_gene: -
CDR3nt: TGTGCCAGCAGCCAAAACTCAGGGGCCCCCAATGGAGCCCAGCATTTT
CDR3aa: CASSQNSGAPNGAQHF

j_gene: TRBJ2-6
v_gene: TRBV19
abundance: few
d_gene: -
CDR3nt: TGTGCCAGTGGGTCCTTCCCGGGTTCCTCTGGGGCCAACGTCCTGACTTTC
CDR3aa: CASGSFPGSSGANVLTF

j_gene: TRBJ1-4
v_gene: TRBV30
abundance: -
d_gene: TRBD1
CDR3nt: TGTGCCAGTCCGGGACAGCTTAATGAAAAACTGTTTTTT
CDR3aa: CASPGQLNEKLFF

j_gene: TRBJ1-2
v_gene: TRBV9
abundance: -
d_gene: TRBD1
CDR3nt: TGTGCCAGCAGCGTAACAGGGGGCGCCGACTATGGCTACACCTTC
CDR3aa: CASSVTGGADYGYTF

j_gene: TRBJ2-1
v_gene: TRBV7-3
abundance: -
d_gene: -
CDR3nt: TGTGCCAGCAGCTTAACGCGGGACAGTGCCAATGAGCAGTTCTTC
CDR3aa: CASSLTRDSANEQFF

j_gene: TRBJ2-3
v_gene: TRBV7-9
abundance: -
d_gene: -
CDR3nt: TGTGCCAGCAGCTTATTTGCTGGGAGTCGTTCACGCACAGATACGCAGTATTTT
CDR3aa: CASSLFAGSRSRTDTQYF

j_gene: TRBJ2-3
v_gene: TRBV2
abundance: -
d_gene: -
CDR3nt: TGTGCCAGCAGTTGGACTCCAGATACGCAGTATTTT
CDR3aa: CASSWTPDTQYF

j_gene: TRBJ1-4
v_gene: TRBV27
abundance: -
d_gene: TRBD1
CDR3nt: TGTGCCAGCAGACTGTCGGGACAGGGGTGGGGCACTAATGAAAAACTGTTTTTT
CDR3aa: CASRLSGQGWGTNEKLFF

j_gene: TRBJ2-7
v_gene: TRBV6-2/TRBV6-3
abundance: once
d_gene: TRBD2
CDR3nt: TGTGCCAGCAGTTACGCCGGGACTACCTACGAGCAGTACTTC
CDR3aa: CASSYAGTTYEQYF

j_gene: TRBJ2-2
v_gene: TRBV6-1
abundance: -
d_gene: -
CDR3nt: TGTGCCAGCAGTCAGATGGTGGCCGCCGGGGAGCTGTTTTTT
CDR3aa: CASSQMVAAGELFF

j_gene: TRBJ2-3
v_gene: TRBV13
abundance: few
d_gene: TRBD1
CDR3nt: TGTGCCAGCAGCTCCGTCCCGGGACAGGTTCTGGATCGCCCAGATACGCAGTATTTT
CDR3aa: CASSSVPGQVLDRPDTQYF

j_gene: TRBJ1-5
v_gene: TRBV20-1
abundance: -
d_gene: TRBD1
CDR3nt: TGCAGTGCTAGTACCGACAGGGTGTCAAACAATCAGCCCCAGCATTTT
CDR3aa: CSASTDRVSNNQPQHF

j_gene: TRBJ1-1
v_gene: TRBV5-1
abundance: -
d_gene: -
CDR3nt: TGCGCCAGCAGCTTGGGCCGGGGGACTGAAGCTTTCTTT
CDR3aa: CASSLGRGTEAFF

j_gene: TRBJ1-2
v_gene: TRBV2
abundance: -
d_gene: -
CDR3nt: TGTGCCAGCGCATTGGGGCTCGAGGACGGTCGGCCCAACTATGGCTACACCTTC
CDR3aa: CASALGLEDGRPNYGYTF

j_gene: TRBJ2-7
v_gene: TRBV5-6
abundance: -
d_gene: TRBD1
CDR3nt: TGTGCCAGCAGCTTGTTGGGGACAGGGGCCTACGAGCAGTACTTC
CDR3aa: CASSLLGTGAYEQYF

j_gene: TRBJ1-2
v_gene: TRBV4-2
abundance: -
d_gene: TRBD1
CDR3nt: TGTGCCAGCAGCCAAGATGGGGTGGGACAGCAAAATGGCTACACCTTC
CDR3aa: CASSQDGVGQQNGYTF

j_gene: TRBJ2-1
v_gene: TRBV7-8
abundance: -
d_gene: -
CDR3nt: TGTGCCAGCAGCTTATTAGACTACAATGAGCAGTTCTTC
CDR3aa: CASSLLDYNEQFF

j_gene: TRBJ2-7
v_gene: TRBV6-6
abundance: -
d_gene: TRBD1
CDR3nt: TGTGCCAGCAGCCAAACAGGGGACGAGCAGTACTTC
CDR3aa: CASSQTGDEQYF

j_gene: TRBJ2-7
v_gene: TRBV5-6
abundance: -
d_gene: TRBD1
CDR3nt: TGTGCCAGCAGCTCGCGACCCAGGGGGCTGATTTACGAGCAGTACTTC
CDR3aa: CASSSRPRGLIYEQYF

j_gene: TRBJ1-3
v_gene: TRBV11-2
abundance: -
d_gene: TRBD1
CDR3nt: TGTGCCAGCAGCTTAGACACGGGACAGGGAGGAAACACCATATATTTT
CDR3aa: CASSLDTGQGGNTIYF

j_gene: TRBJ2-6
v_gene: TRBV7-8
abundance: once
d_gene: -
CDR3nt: TGTGCCAGCAGCTCTCCGGCTGGGGCCAACGTCCTGACTTTC
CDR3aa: CASSSPAGANVLTF

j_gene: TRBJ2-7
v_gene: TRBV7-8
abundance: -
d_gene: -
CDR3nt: TGTGCCAGCAGCTTGACATCCGAGCAGTACTTC
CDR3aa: CASSLTSEQYF

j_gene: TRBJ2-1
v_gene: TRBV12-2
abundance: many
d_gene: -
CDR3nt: TGTGCAAGTCGCTTAAATCTTCATGGCCCCTACAATGAGCAGTTCTTC
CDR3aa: CASRLNLHGPYNEQFF

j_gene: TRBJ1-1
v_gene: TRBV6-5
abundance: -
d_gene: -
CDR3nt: TGTGCCAGCCTAAACCTCAACACTGAAGCTTTCTTT
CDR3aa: CASLNLNTEAFF

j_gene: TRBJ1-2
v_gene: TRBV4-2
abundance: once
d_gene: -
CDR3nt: TGTGCCAGCAGCCTAGACGGTACGGAGCCCAACTATGGCTACACCTTC
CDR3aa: CASSLDGTEPNYGYTF

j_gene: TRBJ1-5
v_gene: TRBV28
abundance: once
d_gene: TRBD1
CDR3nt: TGTGCCAGCAGACAGGGGGGAGGGGGAAATCAGCCCCAGCATTTT
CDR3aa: CASRQGGGGNQPQHF

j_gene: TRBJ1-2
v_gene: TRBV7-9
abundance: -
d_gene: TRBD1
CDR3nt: TGTGCCAGCAGCTTTGGGACAGGCGTATATGGCTACACCTTC
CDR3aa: CASSFGTGVYGYTF

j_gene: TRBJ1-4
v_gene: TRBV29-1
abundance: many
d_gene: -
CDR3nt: TGCAGCGCCTTAGAGGAAAAACTGTTTTTT
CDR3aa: CSALEEKLFF

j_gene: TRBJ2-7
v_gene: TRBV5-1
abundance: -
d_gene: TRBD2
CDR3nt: TGCGCCAGCAGCTCCACTAGCGGGGGCTACGAGCAGTACTTC
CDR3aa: CASSSTSGGYEQYF

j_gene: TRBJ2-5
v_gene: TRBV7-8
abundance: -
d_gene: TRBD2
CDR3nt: TGTGCCAGCAGCTCAGGGGGACTAGCGGGAAATCAAGAGACCCAGTACTTC
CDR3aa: CASSSGGLAGNQETQYF

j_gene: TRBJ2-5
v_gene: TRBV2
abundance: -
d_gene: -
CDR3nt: TGTGCCAGCTTCGGGGAGTGGGAGACCCAGTACTTC
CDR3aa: CASFGEWETQYF

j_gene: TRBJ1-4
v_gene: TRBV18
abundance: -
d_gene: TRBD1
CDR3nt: TGTGCCAGCTCACCTCCCGGACAGGGTGAAAAACTGTTTTTT
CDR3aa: CASSPPGQGEKLFF

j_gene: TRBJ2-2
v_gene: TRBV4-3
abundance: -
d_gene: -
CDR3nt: TGCGCCAGCAGCCGGGAGGCGGCATCGAACACCGGGGAGCTGTTTTTT
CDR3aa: CASSREAASNTGELFF

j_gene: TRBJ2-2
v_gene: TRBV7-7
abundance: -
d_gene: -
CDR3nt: TGTGCCAGCAGCTTAGCGGGTGGGCCCGGGGAGCTGTTTTTT
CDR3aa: CASSLAGGPGELFF

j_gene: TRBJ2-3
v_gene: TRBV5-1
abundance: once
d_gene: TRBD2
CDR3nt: TGCGCCAGCAGCTCTATCGCGGGAGGGCAAACAGATACGCAGTATTTT
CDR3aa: CASSSIAGGQTDTQYF

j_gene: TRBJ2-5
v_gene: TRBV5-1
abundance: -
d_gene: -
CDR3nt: TGCGCCAGCAGCTTGCAGGGGACGGAGACCCAGTACTTC
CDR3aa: CASSLQGTETQYF